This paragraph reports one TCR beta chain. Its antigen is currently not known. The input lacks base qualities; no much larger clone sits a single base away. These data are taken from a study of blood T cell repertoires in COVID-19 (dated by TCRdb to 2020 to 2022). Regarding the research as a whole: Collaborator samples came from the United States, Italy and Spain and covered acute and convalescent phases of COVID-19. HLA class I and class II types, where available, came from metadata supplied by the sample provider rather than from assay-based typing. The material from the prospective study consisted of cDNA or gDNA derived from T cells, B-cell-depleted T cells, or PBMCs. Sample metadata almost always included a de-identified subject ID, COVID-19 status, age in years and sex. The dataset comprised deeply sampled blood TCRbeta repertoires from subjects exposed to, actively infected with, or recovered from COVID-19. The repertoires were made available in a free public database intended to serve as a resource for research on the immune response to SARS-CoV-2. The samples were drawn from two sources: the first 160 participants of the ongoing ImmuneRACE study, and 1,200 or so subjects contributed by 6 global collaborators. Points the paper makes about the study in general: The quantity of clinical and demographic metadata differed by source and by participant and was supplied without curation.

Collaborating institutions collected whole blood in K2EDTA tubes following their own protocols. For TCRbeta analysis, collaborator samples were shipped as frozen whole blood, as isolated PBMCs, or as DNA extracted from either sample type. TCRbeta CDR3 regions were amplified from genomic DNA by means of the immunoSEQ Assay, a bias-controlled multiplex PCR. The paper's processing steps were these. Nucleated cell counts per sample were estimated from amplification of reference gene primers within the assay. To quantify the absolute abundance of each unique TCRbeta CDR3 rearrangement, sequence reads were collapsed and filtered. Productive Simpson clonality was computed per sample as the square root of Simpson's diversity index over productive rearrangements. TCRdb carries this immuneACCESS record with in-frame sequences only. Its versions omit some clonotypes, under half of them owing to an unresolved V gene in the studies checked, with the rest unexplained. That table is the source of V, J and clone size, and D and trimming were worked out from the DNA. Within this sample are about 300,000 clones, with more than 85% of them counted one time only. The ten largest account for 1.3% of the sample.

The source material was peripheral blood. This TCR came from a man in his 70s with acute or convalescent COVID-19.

The nucleotide sequence is given as TGCGCCAGCAGCAGGACTAGCGGAAAGGCCTACGAGCAGTACTTC. It encodes CASSRTSGKAYEQYF. The chain links TRBV5-1 with TRBJ2-7; 10 central bases correspond to TRBD2. At the junction V is shortened by 4 bases and J by 2 bases; bases outside the gene matches: 6. The CDR3 measures 15 amino acids from cysteine to phenylalanine. Kept here is only the CDR3 DNA, which spans 45 bases and is read in frame from base 1. The germline V gene yields SGHRS for CDR1 and YFSETQ for CDR2.